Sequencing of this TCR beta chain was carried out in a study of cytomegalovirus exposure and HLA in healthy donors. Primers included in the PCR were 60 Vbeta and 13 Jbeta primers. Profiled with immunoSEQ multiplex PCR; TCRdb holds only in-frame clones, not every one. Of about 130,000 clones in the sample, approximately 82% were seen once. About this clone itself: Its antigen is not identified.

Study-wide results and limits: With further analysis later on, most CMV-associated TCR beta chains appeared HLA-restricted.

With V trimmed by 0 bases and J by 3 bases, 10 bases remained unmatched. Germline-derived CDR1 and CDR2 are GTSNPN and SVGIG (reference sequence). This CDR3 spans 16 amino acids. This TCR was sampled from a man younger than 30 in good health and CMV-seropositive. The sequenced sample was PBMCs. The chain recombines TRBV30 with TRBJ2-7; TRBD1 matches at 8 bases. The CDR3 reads CAWSVKATGGLYEQYF. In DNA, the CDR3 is TGTGCCTGGAGTGTAAAGGCCACAGGGGGACTCTACGAGCAGTACTTC.